Given below is one T cell receptor (beta chain) in context. Its antigen is still unknown. Per-nucleotide qualities are absent, and no much larger clonotype sits a single base away. At diagnosis, peripheral blood, uninvolved tumor-adjacent lung and tumor were collected and were preserved as a mix of fresh-frozen and FFPE material. Blood samples were analyzed as peripheral blood mononuclear cells for TCR repertoire profiling. TCR beta CDR3 regions were sequenced from DNA using the immunoSEQ Assay. Per the original workflow: To compute T cell density, TCR beta template counts were normalized to usable DNA, which was estimated by amplifying housekeeping genes. The preseqR package was used to estimate richness by extrapolating to 400,000 templates for PBMC samples and to 120,000 templates for tissue samples. Clonality was calculated as one minus Pielou's evenness. To identify tissue-enriched TCRs, differential abundance testing was run on productive amino-acid clonotypes with a minimum total count of 5 and an alpha of 0.1. Repertoire overlap between compartments was quantified with the Jaccard Index and Morisita Overlap Index. GLIPH clustered TCR beta CDR3s with public tetramer-defined viral CDR3s; viral motifs required at least three viral sequences plus V-gene enrichment. TCRdb carries this immuneACCESS record with in-frame sequences only. Its versions omit some clonotypes, under half of them owing to an unresolved V gene in the studies checked, with the rest unexplained. V, J and clone size are those of that table, while D and trimming were read from the DNA. The sample has roughly 25,000 clones on record, 70% to 90% of them singletons. The ten largest make up around 15% of the sample.

The cysteine opens and the phenylalanine closes a CDR3 of 12 amino acids. Kept here is only the CDR3 DNA, which spans 36 bases and is read in frame from base 1. Deletion took 6 bases off V and 5 bases off J, with a span of 11 bases between the germline ends. From a lookup of the germline V gene, CDR1 and CDR2 are SNHLY and FYNNEI. This sample was taken from a study of T cells in localized non-small cell lung cancer (dated by TCRdb to between 2020 and 2021). With regard to the full study: Comparing tumors with uninvolved tumor-adjacent lungs, the study looked at the T cell repertoires of 200 to 250 patients with early-stage NSCLC. The cohort consisted of 236 treatment-naive NSCLC patients whose localized lung tumors had been resected. Of the NSCLC patients, roughly 130 were male and 107 were female, and the mean age was approximately 69 years.

Here is what the overall study found, with its caveats: Higher T cell density in blood was associated with longer overall survival, whereas higher clonality in adjacent lung was associated with shorter survival. A median of roughly 60 of the top 100 tumor clones turned up in the paired uninvolved adjacent lung, and roughly 30 of those clones also ranked among the top 100 of that same adjacent lung. Uninvolved tumor-adjacent lung showed the highest T cell clonality, higher than tumor, which suggests more focused antigenic responses in the uninvolved tumor-adjacent lung. Because multi-region sequencing of the tumors was not done, intratumor heterogeneity could not be ruled out. Because the study design was exploratory, TCR variables were selected using unadjusted p-values without false-discovery rate correction.

This sequence was found in a female donor aged 60 or older with stage II squamous cell lung carcinoma. Material: peripheral blood, obtained before any cancer treatment. The chain employs TRBV2 and TRBJ2-7; the D region possibly corresponds to TRBD2 (5 bases align). The DNA sequence is as follows: TGTGCCAGCAGAGTGGGAGCCCACGAGCAGTACTTC. The resulting protein is CASRVGAHEQYF.